This T cell receptor beta chain was sequenced in a study of blood T cell repertoires in COVID-19. This clone has a handful of counts. Data came from immunoSEQ multiplex PCR; TCRdb stores just in-frame clones and leaves some out. The sample records around 300,000 clones, roughly 89% being singletons. This CDR3 has 14 amino acids. Deletions cut 5 bases from V and 0 bases from J, with 10 bases between. Per the germline V gene, CDR1 is SGHTA and CDR2 is FQGNSA. For recovered donors of Cohort 3, there were two negative PCRs, clearance, or symptom resolution. V and J are TRBV7-2 and TRBJ2-5; a possible D gene is TRBD1 (6 bases). Input material: PBMCs or T cells enriched from blood (not recorded which). This clonotype was obtained from a woman in her forties who had recovered from COVID-19. The CDR3 loop is CASSPQGYQETQYF. CDR3 DNA: TGTGCCAGCAGCCCACAGGGTTACCAAGAGACCCAGTACTTC.